Listed below are T cell receptor beta chains from one sample, sequenced in a study of T cells in Graves' hyperthyroidism and ophthalmopathy. TCRdb used MiXCR to reprocess the multiplex PCR reads, holding one entry per CDR3 protein. In the table there are about 290,000 distinct CDR3 sequences, around a fifth of which are singletons. Input material: blood. All receptors derive from a man aged 50 to 59 with Graves' ophthalmopathy. The CDR3 runs from the conserved cysteine through the conserved F or W. A D gene is named only where the DNA matches it firmly. Some rows mark clone size as missing; the rest say once, few, many or name a class of expanded clone.

>many|TRBD2|TRBJ2-1|TRBV5-1
CASSSTSGYNEQFF
TGCGCCAGCAGCTCGACTAGCGGCTACAATGAGCAGTTCTTC
>few|NA|TRBJ2-6|TRBV27
CASGLYSGANVLTF
TGTGCCAGCGGACTCTACTCTGGGGCCAACGTCCTGACTTTC
>many|NA|TRBJ2-5|TRBV28
CASSLYGGAGQETQYF
TGTGCCAGCAGTTTATATGGTGGGGCAGGTCAAGAGACCCAGTACTTC
>NA|TRBD2|TRBJ2-1|TRBV29-1
CSVQGGSGRAWSYNEQFF
TGCAGCGTTCAGGGGGGTAGCGGGAGGGCCTGGTCCTACAATGAGCAGTTCTTC
>NA|NA|TRBJ1-3|TRBV5-1
CASSIGRTSGNTIYF
TGCGCCAGCAGCATTGGGCGGACCTCTGGAAACACCATATATTTT
>NA|NA|TRBJ2-4|TRBV20-1
CSASGTDRKNIQYF
TGCAGTGCTAGTGGAACAGACCGAAAAAACATTCAGTACTTC
>many|TRBD1|TRBJ1-2|TRBV28
CASSLWETGEGGYTF
TGTGCCAGCAGTTTATGGGAGACAGGGGAAGGAGGCTACACCTTC
>many|NA|TRBJ2-6|TRBV28
CAIREGGANVLTF
TGTGCCATCCGGGAAGGAGGGGCCAACGTCCTGACTTTC
>many|NA|TRBJ1-5|TRBV7-3
CASSHNAGGDQPQHF
TGTGCCAGCAGTCATAACGCTGGGGGAGATCAGCCCCAGCATTTT
>NA|NA|TRBJ2-1|TRBV24-1
CATSARHLGGYNEQFF
TGTGCCACCAGTGCCCGACACCTAGGGGGTTACAATGAGCAGTTCTTC
>few|TRBD2|TRBJ2-5|TRBV9
CASSVDLGWEAGGETQYF
TGTGCCAGCAGCGTAGATTTAGGATGGGAGGCGGGGGGAGAGACCCAGTACTTC
>NA|NA|TRBJ1-2|TRBV11-2
CASSIDRLSSDYGYTF
TGTGCCAGCAGCATTGACAGGCTTTCCTCCGACTATGGCTACACCTTC
>many|NA|TRBJ1-1|TRBV5-1
CASSLEAVLNTEAFF
TGCGCCAGCAGCTTGGAAGCCGTGCTGAACACTGAAGCTTTCTTT
>NA|NA|TRBJ1-2|TRBV12-3/TRBV12-4
CASSTAGMYGYTF
TGTGCCAGCAGTACTGCAGGGATGTATGGCTACACCTTC
>many|NA|TRBJ2-3|TRBV20-1
CSASPPGRRSTDTQYF
TGCAGTGCTAGTCCCCCTGGCAGGCGAAGCACAGATACGCAGTATTTT
>few|TRBD2|TRBJ2-4|TRBV30
CAWSVRGTSQNIQYF
TGTGCCTGGAGTGTGCGTGGGACTAGTCAAAACATTCAGTACTTC
>many|NA|TRBJ1-5|TRBV3-1
CASSQGTEGNQPQHF
TGTGCCAGCAGCCAAGGGACCGAAGGCAATCAGCCCCAGCATTTT
>NA|NA|TRBJ1-3|TRBV28
CASSYRGTMGNSGNTIYF
TGTGCCAGCAGTTACCGGGGCACAATGGGAAACTCTGGAAACACCATATATTTT
>few|NA|TRBJ1-4|TRBV18
CASSPDRMEEKLFF
TGTGCCAGCTCACCAGACAGGATGGAAGAAAAACTGTTTTTT
>NA|NA|TRBJ1-5|TRBV10-2
CASRAGAYGNQPQHF
TGCGCCTCCCGGGCGGGGGCTTATGGCAATCAGCCCCAGCATTTT
>NA|NA|TRBJ1-5|TRBV11-2
CASSLAGIPNQPQHF
TGTGCCAGCAGCTTAGCAGGAATCCCCAATCAGCCCCAGCATTTT
>many|NA|TRBJ1-1|TRBV28
CASSLRTARHTEAFF
TGTGCCAGCAGCCTTAGGACGGCCCGTCACACTGAAGCTTTCTTT
>once|TRBD1|TRBJ1-2|TRBV9
CASSAGWTGDHGYTF
TGTGCCAGCAGCGCCGGCTGGACAGGGGACCATGGCTACACCTTC
>NA|NA|TRBJ2-1|TRBV30
CAWSARRYNEQFF
TGTGCCTGGAGTGCCAGGAGATACAATGAGCAGTTCTTC
>many|TRBD1|TRBJ1-2|TRBV20-1
CSAIAPGQGGYTF
TGCAGTGCTATCGCCCCGGGACAGGGTGGCTACACCTTC
>many|NA|TRBJ2-5|TRBV7-9
CASSPQGLPTQETQYF
TGTGCCAGCAGCCCCCAAGGACTACCTACCCAAGAGACCCAGTACTTC
>NA|NA|TRBJ2-3|TRBV5-1
CASSQARGDTQYF
TGCGCCAGCAGCCAAGCTAGGGGAGATACGCAGTATTTT
>many|TRBD2|TRBJ2-1|TRBV2
CASSPGVLAGAIEQFF
TGTGCCAGCTCACCCGGGGTTCTAGCGGGAGCCATTGAGCAGTTCTTC
>few|NA|TRBJ1-1|TRBV7-9
CASRRGLDTEAFF
TGTGCCAGCAGACGCGGACTGGACACTGAAGCTTTCTTT
>NA|TRBD2|TRBJ2-2|TRBV5-5
CASSLAGTSGTNTGELFF
TGCGCCAGCAGCTTGGCCGGGACTAGCGGGACGAACACCGGGGAGCTGTTTTTT
>many|TRBD1|TRBJ1-2|TRBV28
CASSVGQGRDYGYTF
TGTGCCAGCAGTGTTGGACAGGGGAGAGACTATGGCTACACCTTC
>many|NA|TRBJ2-7|TRBV2
CASSEGFGEQYF
TGTGCCAGCAGTGAAGGCTTCGGCGAGCAGTACTTC
>few|TRBD2|TRBJ2-2|TRBV20-1
CSAGTSGRGGELFF
TGCAGTGCTGGGACTAGCGGAAGGGGCGGGGAGCTGTTTTTT
>NA|NA|TRBJ2-7|TRBV29-1
CSVALGSASEQYF
TGCAGCGTTGCCCTCGGCTCGGCGTCAGAGCAGTACTTC
>few|NA|TRBJ1-5|TRBV19
CASTGREYQPQHF
TGTGCCAGTACGGGCAGGGAATATCAGCCCCAGCATTTT
>NA|NA|TRBJ1-5|TRBV30
CAWSSSGRQPQHF
TGTGCCTGGAGTTCAAGTGGGCGTCAGCCCCAGCATTTT
>many|TRBD2|TRBJ2-1|TRBV5-4
CASSLGGSGDNEQFF
TGTGCCAGCAGCTTGGGCGGGAGTGGGGACAATGAGCAGTTCTTC
>few|TRBD2|TRBJ2-1|TRBV27
CASTTGGTNEQFF
TGTGCCAGCACGACGGGAGGCACCAATGAGCAGTTCTTC
>many|TRBD2|TRBJ2-1|TRBV7-9
CASSFVAREGASSYNEQFF
TGTGCCAGCAGCTTTGTAGCGCGGGAGGGTGCTAGCTCCTACAATGAGCAGTTCTTC
>NA|TRBD2|TRBJ2-2|TRBV2
CASSAGLAIPGELFF
TGTGCCAGCAGCGCGGGACTAGCGATTCCCGGGGAGCTGTTTTTT
>many|NA|TRBJ1-1|TRBV11-3
CASSLDREGAEAFF
TGTGCCAGCAGCTTAGACAGGGAGGGGGCTGAAGCTTTCTTT
>NA|NA|TRBJ1-1|TRBV7-6
CASSLVFPLDTSNTEAFF
TGTGCCAGCAGCTTAGTATTTCCCTTGGACACCTCGAACACTGAAGCTTTCTTT
>few|NA|TRBJ2-5|TRBV6-5
CASSYLETQYF
TGTGCCAGCAGTTACTTGGAGACCCAGTACTTC
>NA|NA|TRBJ2-3|TRBV9
CASSSKLGASDPGTDTQYF
TGTGCCAGCAGCTCAAAGTTAGGGGCTAGCGACCCTGGGACAGATACGCAGTATTTT
>many|TRBD1|TRBJ2-7|TRBV30
CAWKQGTYEQYF
TGTGCCTGGAAACAGGGGACATACGAGCAGTACTTC
>few|TRBD1|TRBJ2-1|TRBV28
CASSLGRRTGKQFF
TGTGCCAGCAGTTTAGGTCGGCGGACAGGGAAGCAGTTCTTC
>many|TRBD1|TRBJ1-5|TRBV7-8
CASSWTGGNQPQHF
TGTGCCAGCAGCTGGACAGGGGGCAATCAGCCCCAGCATTTT
>few|NA|TRBJ1-2|TRBV14
CASSSPRDKYGYTF
TGTGCCAGCAGCTCTCCTCGGGACAAGTATGGCTACACCTTC
>few|NA|TRBJ2-3|TRBV6-1
CASSNNPIGTSTDTQYF
TGTGCCAGCAGTAACAACCCTATAGGGACTAGCACAGATACGCAGTATTTT
>few|TRBD1|TRBJ1-3|TRBV7-2
CASSLTGTGGQINTIYF
TGTGCCAGCAGCTTGACCGGGACAGGGGGCCAGATAAACACCATATATTTT
>NA|NA|TRBJ2-1|TRBV29-1
CSVEEGNEQFF
TGCAGCGTTGAAGAAGGCAATGAGCAGTTCTTC
>NA|NA|TRBJ2-1|TRBV28
CASSSPGTGDMVEQFF
TGTGCCAGCAGTTCACCCGGGACTGGGGATATGGTTGAGCAGTTCTTC
>NA|NA|TRBJ2-1|TRBV7-9
CASMGGSGSHNEQFF
TGTGCCAGTATGGGGGGATCGGGCTCCCACAATGAGCAGTTCTTC
>few|TRBD1|TRBJ1-6|TRBV4-1
CASSQGETGSSPLHF
TGCGCCAGCAGCCAAGGTGAGACAGGGTCTTCACCCCTCCACTTT
>few|TRBD2|TRBJ2-5|TRBV27
CASSYSSGSGRETQYF
TGTGCCAGCAGTTATTCTAGCGGGAGCGGTCGGGAGACCCAGTACTTC
>many|TRBD2|TRBJ2-1|TRBV30
CAWRAGGFGRAGVNNEQFF
TGTGCCTGGAGGGCCGGGGGTTTCGGGAGAGCGGGGGTCAACAATGAGCAGTTCTTC
>NA|NA|TRBJ2-3|TRBV5-1
CASSLAQLGGLSDTQYF
TGCGCCAGCAGCTTGGCCCAGTTGGGTGGGTTGTCAGATACGCAGTATTTT
>NA|NA|TRBJ2-3|TRBV20-1
CSAEAGTFTDTQYF
TGCAGTGCCGAGGCCGGGACATTCACAGATACGCAGTATTTT
>NA|TRBD2|TRBJ2-7|TRBV20-1
CSASLAVYEQYF
TGCAGTGCGAGCCTAGCGGTCTACGAGCAGTACTTC
>NA|TRBD1|TRBJ1-6|TRBV28
CASKRATGGSSPLHF
TGTGCCAGCAAGAGGGCGACAGGGGGCAGTTCACCCCTCCACTTT